This TCR beta chain was recovered during a study of blood T cell repertoires in COVID-19 (TCRdb year 2020). Turning to the overall study: Collaborator samples came from the United States, Italy and Spain and covered acute and convalescent phases of COVID-19. The dataset comprised deeply sampled blood TCRbeta repertoires from subjects exposed to, actively infected with, or recovered from COVID-19. The material from the prospective study consisted of cDNA or gDNA derived from T cells, B-cell-depleted T cells, or PBMCs. Where HLA class I and class II types were available, the types were taken from metadata supplied by the sample provider, not from assay-based typing. The repertoires were released in a freely available public database meant as a resource for research on the immune response to SARS-CoV-2. Samples came from the ongoing ImmuneRACE study (first 160 participants) plus 1,254 subjects from 6 global collaborators. A de-identified subject ID, COVID-19 status, age in years and sex were almost always included in the sample metadata.

Whole blood was collected in K2EDTA tubes by collaborating institutions according to the institutions' own protocols. For TCRbeta analysis, collaborator samples were shipped as frozen whole blood, as isolated PBMCs, or as DNA extracted from either sample type. On the study overall, not on this receptor specifically: Clinical and demographic metadata were provided uncurated, with the amount varying by source and participant.

As encoded in the germline V gene, CDR1 is SGHRS while CDR2 is YFSETQ. Counted from cysteine to phenylalanine, this CDR3 has 12 amino acids. Solely the CDR3 DNA is kept, with 36 bases framed from the first base. V lost 7 bases and J lost 2 bases, and the count of bases not matched to a germline gene is 2. The immunoSEQ Assay, a bias-controlled multiplex PCR, was used to amplify TCRbeta CDR3 regions from genomic DNA. In the paper's pipeline: The number of nucleated cells in each sample was estimated from the amplification of reference gene primers within the assay. To quantify the absolute abundance of each unique TCRbeta CDR3 rearrangement, sequence reads were collapsed and filtered. For each sample, productive Simpson clonality was calculated as the square root of Simpson's diversity index across productive rearrangements. TCRdb holds this immuneACCESS table with in-frame rearrangements only. Some clones are missing; in checked studies, unresolved V genes explain under half, and the rest has no known cause. D and trimming were read from the DNA, whereas the V and J calls and clone size are those reported in that table. The sample table lists under 250,000 clones, approximately 86% of them with a count of one. In total, the top ten clones hold around 5.9% of the sample.

About this clone: There is no known antigen for this receptor. There are no base qualities to consult, and no much larger clone falls within one base.

This receptor was identified in a human donor in a cohort sampled during active COVID-19. The sequencing input was peripheral blood. The chain couples TRBV5-1 to TRBJ1-2; 7 middle bases align to TRBD1. The CDR3 here reads CASSTGNYGYTF. The nucleotide sequence is TGCGCCAGCTCGACAGGGAACTATGGCTACACCTTC.